This TCR beta chain was identified during a study of T cells in Graves' hyperthyroidism and ophthalmopathy. This CDR3 has 13 amino acids. V lost 3 bases and J 3 bases, leaving 9 bases between the germline ends. The V gene's germline CDR1 is SGHDT and CDR2 YYEEEE. For this clonotype: The antigen is undetermined.

Researchers amplified the TCR beta CDR3 regions from RNA transcripts. HTBI primers drove first-round RT-PCR of the TCR CDR3. In TCRdb, the multiplex PCR reads were re-called with MiXCR into one record per CDR3 protein. The sample consists of fewer than 450,000 distinct CDR3 sequences, 11% to 15% of them appearing once. Orbital computed tomography and thyroid ultrasound, together with serum TRAb and thyroxine and clinical symptoms, were used for diagnoses. Study-level points and caveats: Classification by a 13 V-J model distinguished ophthalmopathy from stable hyperthyroidism. Progression to ophthalmopathy was predicted a median of roughly 6.8 months early. Blood held most thyroid clonotypes expanded above 0.001 frequency.

Sequencing used blood. The rearrangement links TRBV5-6 to TRBJ1-1; D may be TRBD1 (5 bases). The receptor was isolated from a man aged 45-65 years with Graves' ophthalmopathy. The CDR3 coding sequence is TGTGCCAGCAGCTACCCCAGGGACACTGAAGCTTTCTTT. Residues: CASSYPRDTEAFF.